One sample yielded the 11 T cell receptor beta chains listed below, sequenced in a study of cytomegalovirus exposure and HLA in healthy donors. PCR employed 60 Vbeta and 13 Jbeta primers. Libraries were prepared by immunoSEQ multiplex PCR; TCRdb keeps only in-frame clonotypes and omits some of them. The top ten hold about 5.6% of the sample, which has roughly 180,000 clones, 78% seen once. What was sequenced was PBMCs. These receptors all stem from a woman in her 30s in good health and CMV-seropositive.

The chain links TRBV5-4 to TRBJ2-2; TRBD2 matches 9 bases. Germline CDR1 and CDR2: SGHNT and YYREEE (reference sequence). CDR3 size: 15 residues. Trimming removed 3 bases from V and 8 bases from J; junction bases left unmatched: 8. CDR3 loop: CASSSLAGELGELFF. In DNA, the CDR3 is TGTGCCAGCAGCTCTTTAGCGGGAGAACTTGGGGAGCTGTTTTTT.

The gene calls are TRBV6-5 and TRBJ1-4; the D is unclear. Deletions cut 0 bases from V and 7 bases from J, with 15 bases between. This CDR3 region has 16 residues. The germline CDR1 and CDR2 sequences are MNHEY and SVGAGI. CDR3 nucleotide sequence: TGTGCCAGCAGTTACTCAGTCCCGGCAGGCGTTGAAAAACTGTTTTTT. It codes for CASSYSVPAGVEKLFF.

The chain employs TRBV27 and TRBJ2-7; 8 bases line up with TRBD1. The germline V gene has CDR1 MNHEY and CDR2 SMNVEV (reference sequence). V trimming: 1 base; J trimming: 5 bases; junction bases outside the gene matches: 4. The CDR3 loop spans 14 amino acids. The CDR3 spells CASSLWAGGDEQYF. CDR3 sequence (DNA): TGTGCCAGCAGTTTATGGGCAGGGGGCGACGAGCAGTACTTC.

The chain links TRBV7-9 to TRBJ2-3, with TRBD1 as a possible D gene (6 bases). Germline V CDR1 and CDR2: SEHNR, FQNEAQ (reference sequence). The CDR3 covers 14 residues. V lost 4 bases and J lost 7, with 15 bases in between. The CDR3 nucleotides read TGTGCCAGCAGCTCCACAGGGACCGGGAATACGCAGTATTTT. It encodes CASSSTGTGNTQYF.

About this clone: The junction and the germline gene differ at one end; a read error may be behind it. Other DNA sequences within the sample encode an identical CDR3. This sequence joins TRBV6-1 and TRBJ1-2, with no clear D. The V gene's germline CDR1 is MNHNS and CDR2 SASEGT. The CDR3 sequence is 11 residues long. Here the CDR3 DNA reads TGTGCCAGCACCCAAATTGGGCGCTATACCTTC. Protein product: CASTQIGRYTF.

In this sample, this clone turned up a few times. The V gene is TRBV2, the J gene TRBJ1-4; possible D gene TRBD1, 6 bases. Germline lookup yields CDR1 SNHLY and CDR2 FYNNEI. CDR3 length: 15 residues. With 10 bases removed from V and 6 bases from J, the gap between germline ends came to 21 bases. As DNA, the CDR3 is TGTGCCATCCCCAGCCAGGGGCTAGGTGATGAAAAACTGTTTTTT. The encoded protein is CAIPSQGLGDEKLFF.

CDR3 bases: TGCGCCAGCAGCCAGGGCGCGTCTCGTCTAAGCTATGGCTACACCTTC. Translating gives CASSQGASRLSYGYTF. The chain links TRBV4-3 to TRBJ1-2; D not certain. CDR1 and CDR2 from the germline V gene are LGHNA and YSLEER. The CDR3 contains 16 residues. V lost 3 bases and J lost 4, with 18 bases in between.

This chain connects TRBV5-8 to TRBJ1-1, with D unresolved. CDR3 length: 15 residues. Germline CDR1 is SGHTS and CDR2 is YDEGEE. The germline V and J ends were trimmed by 6 bases and 0 bases, with 15 bases remaining between them. CDR3 nucleotide sequence: TGTGCCAGCACCCTGGGAGTTCTCATGAACACTGAAGCTTTCTTT. It translates to CASTLGVLMNTEAFF.

V gene TRBV5-6 combines with J gene TRBJ2-7, with TRBD2 as a possible D gene (5 bases). Trimming shortened V by 4 bases and J by 1 base, and 15 bases separated the two germline ends. The CDR3 runs 15 residues. From germline, CDR1 is SGHDT and CDR2 YYEEEE. The CDR3 DNA sequence: TGTGCCAGCAGCGGACTGGCGGGCCCTTCCTACGAGCAGTACTTC. This sequence encodes CASSGLAGPSYEQYF.

V and J are TRBV5-1 and TRBJ2-7; 12 bases are shared with TRBD1. The germline CDR1 and CDR2 sequences are SGHRS and YFSETQ. V shed 3 bases, J shed 5 bases, and the junction held 6 bases outside the gene matches. The CDR3 runs to 15 residues. The CDR3 protein is CASSWGDRGLNEQYF. CDR3 in DNA: TGCGCCAGCAGCTGGGGGGACAGGGGGCTGAACGAGCAGTACTTC. The variable domain in full, with the rest retrieved from reference TRBV5-1 and TRBJ2-7, is KAGVTQTPRYLIKTRGQQVTLSCSPISGHRSVSWYQQTPGQGLQFLFEYFSETQRNKGNFPGRFSGRQFSNSRSEMNVSTLELGDSALYLCASSWGDRGLNEQYFGPGTRLTVT.

The chain combines TRBV29-1 with TRBJ1-2; 7 bases are a match to TRBD1. This CDR3 contains 12 residues. The J segment lost 4 bases and the V segment lost 7 bases, leaving 6 bases of the junction unmatched. Germline V gives CDR1 SQVTM, CDR2 ANQGSEA. CDR3 residues: CSARDSLYGYTF. Here the CDR3 DNA reads TGCAGCGCCCGGGACAGTCTCTATGGCTACACCTTC.